These 22 T cell receptor beta chains were sequenced from one sample in a study of monozygotic twins with inflammatory bowel disease. TCRdb re-called the 5' RACE reads; one entry per CDR3 protein, DNA not given. The sample's table shows over 150,000 distinct CDR3 sequences. The specimen was blood. These receptors all come from a human donor with ulcerative colitis or Crohn's disease, or a healthy co-twin of an affected twin (not recorded which).

The rearrangement uses TRBV3-1 and TRBJ2-2; TCRdb designates TRBD1, a call that cannot be tested without DNA. Germline-derived CDR1 and CDR2 are LGHDT and YNNKEL (reference sequence). CDR3 length: 16 amino acids. Here the CDR3 reads CASSPPGRGVTGELFF.

The gene calls are TRBV9 and TRBJ1-4; absent DNA, TCRdb's TRBD1 call cannot be checked. The germline CDR1 and CDR2 sequences are SGDLS and YYNGEE. This CDR3 spans 15 amino acids. CDR3 in amino acids: CASSVTPWTNEKLFF.

The gene calls are TRBV3-1 and TRBJ2-1; the D gene TCRdb calls, TRBD1, cannot be checked with no DNA. CDR3 length equals 16 residues. Germline V gene lookup returns CDR1 LGHDT and CDR2 YNNKEL (reference sequence). CDR3 amino acids: CASSQDPGSGGNEQFF.

This sequence joins TRBV10-3 and TRBJ2-5; checking the TCRdb D call of TRBD1 is not possible without DNA. Germline CDR1 and CDR2: ENHRY and SYGVKD. The CDR3 loop spans 16 amino acids. The CDR3 here is CAISEPPYPGPRTQYF.

J is TRBJ2-7 and V is TRBV24-1; TCRdb designates TRBD2, a call that cannot be tested without DNA. The CDR3 sequence is 17 residues long. CDR1 is KGHDR and CDR2 is SFDVKD in the germline V gene. Here the CDR3 reads CATSDLGLAGEGYEQYF.

The rearrangement links TRBV5-1 to TRBJ2-1. Germline V gene data show CDR1 as SGHRS and CDR2 as YFSETQ. The CDR3 is 16 amino acids. Here the CDR3 reads CASSFTRRSSYNEQFF.

The rearrangement links TRBV7-2 to TRBJ1-1. This CDR3 has 13 residues. Germline V gene sequence: CDR1 SGHTA, CDR2 FQGNSA. The CDR3 sequence is CASSQGRNTEAFF.

The V call is TRBV12-3 or TRBV12-4, the J call TRBJ2-5. The CDR3 extends over 15 amino acids. The CDR3 loop reads CASSLARSWGETQYF.

The rearrangement uses TRBV4-2 and TRBJ2-7; TCRdb's D call, TRBD2, is unchecked because there is no DNA. Looked up from germline, CDR1 is LGHNA and CDR2 is YNFKEQ. This CDR3 spans 14 amino acids. CDR3 protein: CASSPLAGAYEQYF.

The V call is TRBV20-1, the J call TRBJ2-1; no DNA is available, so the TRBD2 call from TCRdb remains unchecked. The CDR3 runs 16 residues. Germline V gene lookup returns CDR1 DFQATT and CDR2 SNEGSKA (reference sequence). The CDR3 is CSATDRLAGIHNEQFF.

This chain uses TRBV6-6 with TRBJ1-5; TCRdb gives TRBD1 as the D gene, but with no DNA this cannot be confirmed. The germline gives CDR1 MNHNY, CDR2 SVGAGI (reference sequence). This CDR3 comprises 12 residues. The CDR3 loop is CASSRGQGPQHF.

The J gene is TRBJ2-7, the V gene TRBV7-9; TCRdb names TRBD2, which stays unverified in the absence of DNA. The germline gives CDR1 SEHNR, CDR2 FQNEAQ (reference sequence). The CDR3 contains 15 residues. CDR3 sequence reads: CASSLGTSFMDEQYF.

J is TRBJ2-3 and V is TRBV9; without DNA, the TCRdb call of TRBD1 cannot be checked. CDR3 length: 15 residues. The V gene's germline CDR1 is SGDLS and CDR2 YYNGEE. CDR3 residues: CASSVGQSTGDTQYF.

This CDR3 reads CASTSPGTGVSEQFF. This chain joins TRBV5-1 and TRBJ2-1; TCRdb names TRBD1, which stays unverified in the absence of DNA. Looked up from germline, CDR1 is SGHRS and CDR2 is YFSETQ. The CDR3 has 15 amino acids.

V usage is TRBV11-3 and J usage is TRBJ2-1; no DNA is available, so the TRBD2 call from TCRdb remains unchecked. The CDR3 has 14 residues. Germline V gene data show CDR1 as SGHNT and CDR2 as YENEEA. The CDR3 spells CASSFLAGGDEQFF.

V gene TRBV12-3 or TRBV12-4 combines with J gene TRBJ2-1. This CDR3 is built from 15 residues. CDR3 amino acids: CASSLTHAAANEQFF.

The genes are TRBV25-1 and TRBJ1-1. Germline CDR1 and CDR2: MGHDK and SYGVNS. This CDR3 has 15 residues. The CDR3 protein is CASSPRGASNTEAFF.

This sequence joins TRBV10-3 and TRBJ1-5; TCRdb selects TRBD1, and the lack of DNA leaves this call unchecked. This CDR3 region has 15 residues. CDR1 and CDR2 from the germline V gene are ENHRY and SYGVKD. CDR3 amino acids: CAISESYRNNQPQHF.

This chain links TRBV28 with TRBJ2-7; TCRdb outputs TRBD2, but without DNA this stays unchecked. The germline CDR1 and CDR2 sequences are MDHEN and SYDVKM. CDR3 length equals 14 residues. CDR3 loop: CASGPSGRDHEQYF.

The V and J genes are TRBV6-5 and TRBJ1-3. The CDR3 consists of 16 residues. Germline CDR1 and CDR2: MNHEY and SVGAGI. The CDR3 loop reads CASSYSSGVVGNTIYF.

The chain joins TRBV9 to TRBJ2-1; no DNA is available, so the TRBD2 call from TCRdb remains unchecked. Germline values: CDR1 SGDLS, CDR2 YYNGEE. There are 13 residues in the CDR3. CDR3 sequence: CASSRTVYNEQFF.

CDR3 loop: CASSQGPLGQYF. This chain connects TRBV3-1 to TRBJ2-7; TCRdb indicates TRBD2, and absent DNA this call remains unverified. This CDR3 spans 12 amino acids. The germline gives CDR1 LGHDT, CDR2 YNNKEL (reference sequence).